The text below deals with one TCR beta chain. Antigen: not known. Produced via immunoSEQ multiplex PCR; TCRdb's table is partial and in-frame only. The sample includes more than 9,000 clones, over 90% of them seen just once. The V end was cut by 5 bases, the J end by 0 bases, with 10 bases between. The germline V gene has CDR1 MNHEY and CDR2 SMNVEV (reference sequence). This CDR3 is 14 amino acids long. The source of the sample is a study of graft-versus-host responses after intestinal transplantation. Background on the study: Each recipient received a multivisceral, liver-intestinal, or isolated intestinal graft. The whole recipient group had anti-thymocyte globulin induction followed by tacrolimus and steroids for 2 to 3 years.

Study observations and caveats: Circulating GvH clones peaking coincided with falling HvG clones soon after transplant. GvH clones turned up in recipient marrow; some had shown up first in ileum or blood.

This chain uses TRBV27 with TRBJ2-5; a possible D gene is TRBD1 (6 bases). This material consisted of PBMCs, taken roughly 110 days after intestinal transplant. The receptor was isolated from a human patient who received an intestinal transplant, so some T cells may come from the graft donor. Here the CDR3 DNA reads TGTGCCAGCAGTCCCTACAGGGACCAAGAGACCCAGTACTTC. Its protein product is CASSPYRDQETQYF.